The 13 T cell receptor beta chains presented below share a single source sample, sequenced in a study of radiation and T cells in renal cell carcinoma. Time point defined: baseline pretreatment blood. Treatment specified: 15 Gy SBRT to primary tumor, nephrectomy 4 weeks later. Repertoires were generated with immunoSEQ multiplex PCR, while TCRdb's copy carries only in-frame clones and drops some. Among under 65,000 clones listed, around 80% were seen once. The sequencing used blood, collected from a patient whose treatment included radiotherapy and nephrectomy. Receptors were obtained from a man between 60 and 70 years old with renal cell carcinoma.

This clone is a singleton in its sample. This chain joins TRBV7-6 and TRBJ1-6, with D possibly matching TRBD1 (5 bases). The CDR3 sequence is 16 residues long. Germline V gene sequence: CDR1 SGHVS, CDR2 FNYEAQ. Deletions cut 1 base from V and 7 bases from J, with 14 bases between. The CDR3 protein is CASSLVGGVQNSPLHF. CDR3 coding DNA: TGTGCCAGCAGCTTAGTCGGGGGAGTGCAGAATTCACCCCTCCACTTT.

The rearrangement links TRBV11-2 to TRBJ2-1; 12 nucleotides line up with TRBD2. The ends lost 5 bases at V and 2 bases at J; junction bases unmatched: 7. The CDR3 has 17 amino acids. The germline CDR1 and CDR2 sequences are SGHAT and FQNNGV. CDR3 in DNA: TGTGCCAGCAGCCCCCCACTAGCGGGAGGCACCTACAATGAGCAGTTCTTC. Amino acids: CASSPPLAGGTYNEQFF.

The sample holds a few counts of this clone. The chain joins TRBV7-9 to TRBJ2-2, with unresolved D. The CDR3 length is 17 residues. CDR1 is SEHNR, CDR2 FQNEAQ, per germline (reference sequence). V was cut by 5 bases and J by 2 bases, with 18 bases left in between. The CDR3 here is CASSPAGNTLNTGELFF. The CDR3, as DNA: TGTGCCAGCAGCCCAGCCGGAAACACATTAAACACCGGGGAGCTGTTTTTT.

The chain is built from TRBV5-6 and TRBJ2-1; TRBD2 matches at 11 bases. The trim removed 0 bases at V and 7 bases at J, leaving 3 bases unmatched. Germline V gene data show CDR1 as SGHDT and CDR2 as YYEEEE. The CDR3 length is 15 residues. CDR3 sequence: CASSLGLAGRNEQFF. CDR3 in DNA: TGTGCCAGCAGCTTGGGACTAGCGGGGAGGAATGAGCAGTTCTTC.

The chain links TRBV19 to TRBJ2-3; D ambiguous. The V gene's germline CDR1 is LNHDA and CDR2 SQIVND (reference sequence). V gave up 5 bases and J gave up 2 bases, with 8 bases separating them. The CDR3 is 13 residues long. The CDR3 DNA reads as TGTGCCAGTAGTGCTGGGTACACAGATACGCAGTATTTT. Its protein product is CASSAGYTDTQYF.

V usage is TRBV5-4 and J usage is TRBJ2-5, with D perhaps matching TRBD1 (6 bases). CDR1 is SGHNT and CDR2 is YYREEE in the germline V gene (reference sequence). There are 13 residues in the CDR3. Trimming left V 0 bases short and J 5 bases short, with 8 bases between. As DNA, the CDR3 is TGTGCCAGCAGCTTGGACAGGGTTGAGACCCAGTACTTC. Residues: CASSLDRVETQYF.

The chain uses TRBV27 and TRBJ2-7; D is possibly TRBD2 (5 bases). The germline V gene has CDR1 MNHEY and CDR2 SMNVEV (reference sequence). Trimming took 6 bases from V and 0 from J, leaving 21 bases between them. The CDR3 has 17 residues. CDR3 bases: TGTGCCAGCAGCCTACCTTTATTCCGGGGAAGCTCCTACGAGCAGTACTTC. It encodes CASSLPLFRGSSYEQYF.

This clone was seen only once. The rearrangement links TRBV2 to TRBJ2-7; D is ambiguous. The germline CDR1 and CDR2 sequences are SNHLY and FYNNEI. Trimming pared 6 bases from V and 5 bases from J, leaving 17 bases between. This CDR3 contains 14 residues. CDR3 sequence reads: CASRTGTPPHEQYF. For the CDR3, the DNA is TGTGCCAGCAGGACGGGCACCCCTCCCCACGAGCAGTACTTC.

This clone was seen once. The chain links TRBV19 to TRBJ2-5; 7 positions agree with TRBD1. CDR1 is LNHDA, CDR2 SQIVND, per germline (reference sequence). The CDR3 loop spans 15 amino acids. With V trimmed by 6 bases and J by 5 bases, 12 bases remained unmatched. The CDR3 DNA reads TGTGCCAGTAGGGACCAGATACAGGGGATGGAGACCCAGTACTTC. Translated: CASRDQIQGMETQYF.

The genes are TRBV2 and TRBJ2-6, with D perhaps matching TRBD2 (5 bases). Trimming left V 8 bases short and J 0 bases short, with 8 bases between. Germline CDR1 is SNHLY and CDR2 is FYNNEI. The CDR3 has 14 residues. CDR3 amino acids: CASGERSGANVLTF. Here the CDR3 DNA reads TGTGCCAGCGGGGAGCGCTCTGGGGCCAACGTCCTGACTTTC.

The rearrangement links TRBV2 to TRBJ1-6, with unresolved D. In germline, CDR1 is SNHLY, CDR2 FYNNEI. Trimming shortened V by 2 bases and J by 6 bases, and 2 bases separated the two germline ends. The CDR3 covers 12 residues. The CDR3 DNA is TGTGCCAGCAGTGAAAGTAATTCACCCCTCCACTTT. Translation gives CASSESNSPLHF.

The V gene is TRBV5-6, the J gene TRBJ2-1; D remains ambiguous. The V gene's germline CDR1 is SGHDT and CDR2 YYEEEE. CDR3 length: 13 amino acids. V gave up 4 bases and J gave up 9 bases, with 14 bases separating them. The CDR3 nucleotides read TGTGCCAGCAGCCCGGTAGGGCGATCTGAGCAGTTCTTC. Its protein product is CASSPVGRSEQFF.

The CDR3 reads CAWSVQDTQYF. DNA for the CDR3: TGTGCCTGGAGTGTACAAGATACGCAGTATTTT. The V and J genes are TRBV30 and TRBJ2-3; no clear D. V gave up 0 bases and J gave up 5 bases, with 3 bases separating them. Germline V gives CDR1 GTSNPN, CDR2 SVGIG (reference sequence). CDR3 length: 11 amino acids.